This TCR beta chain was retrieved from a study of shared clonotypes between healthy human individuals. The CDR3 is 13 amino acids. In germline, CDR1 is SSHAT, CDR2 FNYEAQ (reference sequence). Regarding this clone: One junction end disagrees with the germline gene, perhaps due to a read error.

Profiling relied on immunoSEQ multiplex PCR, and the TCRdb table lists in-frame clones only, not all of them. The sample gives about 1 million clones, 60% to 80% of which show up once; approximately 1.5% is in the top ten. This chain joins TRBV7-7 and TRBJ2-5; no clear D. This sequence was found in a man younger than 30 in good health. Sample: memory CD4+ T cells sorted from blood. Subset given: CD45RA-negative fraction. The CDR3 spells CASSLVSQETQYF. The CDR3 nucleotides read TGTGCTAGCAGCTTAGTCAGCCAAGAGACCCAGTACTTC.